The following is a T cell receptor beta chain sequence with its context. It lacks a known antigen. A read error may explain this, as a much larger clone is one base away. The data derive from a study of tumor-infiltrating lymphocytes in primary liver carcinoma (dated by TCRdb to about 2017). About the full investigation: Of the five patients, three men and two women aged 30 to 69 years, four had hepatocellular carcinoma and one had combined HCC and intrahepatic cholangiocarcinoma. Tumors of the five patients were stage T1-T3 N0M0 with maximum diameters of about 4.2 to 10 cm. Samples yielded roughly 3.5 to 7.5 million productive TCRbeta reads; read depth did not differ significantly between tissue types. For each liver tumor, the study sampled five regions along with adjacent normal tissue and blood, and applied TCRbeta repertoire sequencing, expression microarrays and whole-exome sequencing. A total of some 35 specimens from 5 patients went through TCRbeta repertoire sequencing, namely 25 tumor regions, 5 adjacent noncancerous liver tissues and 5 peripheral blood samples. Agilent mRNA microarray profiling was performed on the 25 tumor region samples to relate TCRbeta repertoire diversity to the local molecular phenotype. High reproducibility was observed for the technical replicate repertoires, with mean shared-clone rates around 0.9 and correlation coefficients above 0.98.

Broad study findings and their caveats: The study included only five patients, and the authors note findings should be validated in a larger study. Because sequencing covered only the TCR beta chain and unpaired alpha chains were not captured, true repertoire diversity is likely underestimated. Repertoire overlap was found to be higher between tumor regions (mean about 35%) than between tumor-adjacent (roughly 17%) or tumor-blood (about 15%) pairs, consistent with antigen-driven expansion. Bulk unsorted samples precluded comparing CD4+ and CD8+ T cell repertoires. Compared with blood, tumors had a significantly larger share of the repertoire taken up by the top 250 clones (p = 0.039). Just about 8-25% of top clones turned up in all five regions of a tumor, which suggests spatial heterogeneity among tumor-infiltrating T cells.

Looking up the germline V gene yields CDR1 MRHNA and CDR2 SNTAGT. CDR3 length: 14 amino acids, cysteine to phenylalanine. Only the CDR3 portion is preserved as DNA: 42 bases, with reading frame beginning at the first base. V is trimmed back by 6 bases and J by 5 bases, and the junction contains 9 bases that no gene match accounts for. Starting from 500 to 600 ng total RNA, TCRbeta-specific cDNA was produced by reverse transcription with a constant-region primer and ProtoScript II reverse transcriptase. The TCRbeta libraries were prepared through three rounds of nested multiplex PCR following a slightly modified ARM-PCR procedure. Each of the first two PCR rounds ran for approximately 10 cycles and used multiplex TRBV1-TRBV30 forward primers together with a Cbeta reverse primer. Sample barcodes and Illumina adapters were attached in a final 25-cycle PCR using Deep VentR polymerase. Before sequencing, amplicons of 200-500 bp were gel-purified using a QIAquick gel extraction kit. An Illumina HiSeq 2500 was used to sequence the TCRbeta amplicons with 250-bp paired-end reads. The paper's data handling went like this. Trimmomatic v0.33 was used to quality-trim the reads, and FLASH v1.2.11 was used to merge paired reads so that full CDR3 sequences could be recovered. V, D and J germline segments were assigned to the rearranged TCRbeta sequences using MiGEC v1.2.1b. Clonotype statistics and Shannon-Wiener diversity indices were computed with VDJtools v1.0.0. Except for diversity analysis, only the 250 most abundant clonotypes of each sample were used in subsequent analyses to reduce sampling bias. TCRdb reprocessing: public reads trimmed at Q25 with fastp, clones called with MiXCR, in-frame beta chains kept. Rows merge per CDR3 protein into single entries with the most common DNA and genes. Clone size and V and J calls follow TCRdb, not the original study. This sample is represented by more than 70,000 distinct CDR3 sequences; approximately 77% of them were singletons. The ten largest clones represent roughly 19% of the sample.

Total RNA and DNA were co-extracted without cell sorting from roughly 20-30 mg of bulk tissue using the AllPrep DNA/RNA mini kit. Surgical resection was performed in China between late 2015 and early 2016 on roughly 5 patients with histopathologically diagnosed primary liver carcinoma. Patients had chronic HBV infection and were treatment-naive at sampling. Each tumor was sampled at five spatially separated regions: the tumor centre plus the superior, inferior, left-lateral and right-lateral poles. Histological examination found more than 80% viable tumor cells in every tumor sample. Fresh tumor and adjacent tissue pieces were bisected; one half was stored in RNAlater at -80°C, the other sent for histology.

The sequenced sample was liver tumor tissue from sampling region 1. What this sample's cell subset or site label stands for: tumor region T1, superior pole. This receptor chain uses TRBV6-4 and TRBJ1-1; TRBD1 aligns with 7 central bases. The clonotype comes from a man in his forties with primary liver carcinoma and hepatitis B virus infection. The CDR3 in this case is CASSLQGLGTEAFF. The sequenced DNA: TGTGCCAGCAGCCTACAGGGGCTCGGGACTGAAGCTTTCTTT.